This T cell receptor (beta chain) was found in a study of cytomegalovirus exposure and HLA in healthy donors. Study context: Unique TCRs numbering some 80 million, obtained from HLA-typed donors, made up an early data release.

As concerns this clone: Its antigen remains unidentified.

Trimming removed 0 bases from V and 5 bases from J; junction bases left unmatched: 6. CDR3 length: 15 amino acids. Looked up from germline, CDR1 is SGHRS and CDR2 is YFSETQ. The study, taken as a whole, reports: Presence/absence analyses rested on an assumption that sequencing depth was roughly uniform across donors. TCR beta chains numbering some 150 were designated cytomegalovirus-associated.

Amplification used 60 Vbeta primers and 13 Jbeta primers. Profiled with immunoSEQ multiplex PCR; TCRdb holds only in-frame clones, not every one. The sample holds a few hundred thousand clones, approximately 82% seen once. This sequence joins TRBV5-1 and TRBJ1-1; TRBD1 agrees at 8 bases. Sequences were obtained from PBMCs. This clonotype originated in a woman aged 45-60 years in good health and CMV-seropositive. The CDR3 DNA reads TGCGCCAGCAGCTTGGTCCCGACAGGGGATACTGAAGCTTTCTTT. Translating it yields CASSLVPTGDTEAFF.